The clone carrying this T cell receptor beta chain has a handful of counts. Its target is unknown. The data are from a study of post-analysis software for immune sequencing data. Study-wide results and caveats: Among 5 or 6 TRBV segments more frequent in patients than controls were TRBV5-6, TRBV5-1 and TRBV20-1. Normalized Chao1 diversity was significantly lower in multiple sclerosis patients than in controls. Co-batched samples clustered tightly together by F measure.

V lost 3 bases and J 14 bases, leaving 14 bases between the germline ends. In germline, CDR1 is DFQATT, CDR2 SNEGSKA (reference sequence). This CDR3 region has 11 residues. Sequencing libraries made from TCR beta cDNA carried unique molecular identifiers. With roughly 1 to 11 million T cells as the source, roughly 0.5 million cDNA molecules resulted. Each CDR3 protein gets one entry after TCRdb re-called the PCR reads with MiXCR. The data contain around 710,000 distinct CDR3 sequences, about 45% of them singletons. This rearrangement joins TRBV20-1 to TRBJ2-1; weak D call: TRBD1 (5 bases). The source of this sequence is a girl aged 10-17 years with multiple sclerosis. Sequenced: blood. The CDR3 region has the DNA TGCAGTGCTAGCGCAGGGATGATGGAGTTCTTC. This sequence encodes CSASAGMMEFF.